The following is a T cell receptor (beta chain) sequence with its context. The antigen is undetermined. Libraries were prepared by immunoSEQ multiplex PCR; TCRdb keeps only in-frame clonotypes and omits some of them. The repertoire holds some 800,000 clones, with approximately 92% as singletons. Naive CD8 cells were CD45RO-negative, positively selected for CCR7, excluding terminally differentiated effector memory CD45RA+ cells. Trimming took 4 bases from V and 5 from J; bases not matched to a gene: 1. The CDR3 is made up of 12 amino acids. Germline V gene data show CDR1 as MGHRA and CDR2 as YSYEKL. The record originates from a study of shared clonotypes between healthy human individuals. The study, taken as a whole, reports: Naive subsets, compared against memory subsets, generally had larger estimated richness values.

The source material was naive CD8+ T cells sorted from blood. The V gene is TRBV4-1, the J gene TRBJ1-1; 7 bases match TRBD1. The receptor's source is a man aged 25 to 45 in good health. The CDR3 region has the DNA TGCGCCAGCAGCCCCAGGGGGACTGAAGCTTTCTTT. As protein: CASSPRGTEAFF.